This T cell receptor (beta chain) stems from a study of shared clonotypes between healthy human individuals. In regard to this clone: Other DNA sequences of this sample code for an identical CDR3.

The CDR3 has 14 amino acids. Trimming removed 3 bases from V and 1 base from J, with 10 bases in between. Germline lookup yields CDR1 SGHRS and CDR2 YFSETQ. The table came from immunoSEQ multiplex PCR; TCRdb's copy has only in-frame clones and leaves some out. The sample contains 800,000 to 1,200,000 clones, around 78% of which appear only once. V and J are TRBV5-1 and TRBJ1-1; the D gene is possibly TRBD1 (5 bases). The sequence derives from a man between 18 and 35 years old in good health. Some clones in this sample may be carry-over from other donors' samples. Sequences were obtained from memory CD4+ T cells from PBMCs. Subset defined: CD45RA-negative fraction. CDR3 in amino acids: CASSSTGGNTEAFF. The CDR3 DNA follows: TGCGCCAGCAGCTCGACCGGGGGGAACACTGAAGCTTTCTTT.